The 13 T cell receptor beta chains in this list originate from one sample, sequenced in a study of CD4 T cells in relation to SARS-CoV-2 and coronaviruses. Their antigens are not known. The method was immunoSEQ multiplex PCR; TCRdb's version includes in-frame clones alone and lacks a portion of them. Of more than 35,000 clones in the sample, 77% were seen once. Input material: memory CD4+ T cells from PBMCs, cultured in vitro. The receptors were sampled from an adult with COVID-19.

V gene TRBV9 combines with J gene TRBJ2-1; D is possibly TRBD1 or TRBD2 (6 bases each). V was cut by 0 bases and J by 10 bases, with 17 bases left in between. Germline values: CDR1 SGDLS, CDR2 YYNGEE. The CDR3 covers 15 residues. The CDR3 DNA follows: TGTGCCAGCAGCGTAGAGGTGAAGGGGGGACGCGAGCAGTTCTTC. Protein sequence: CASSVEVKGGREQFF.

The J gene is TRBJ2-7, the V gene TRBV3-1 (or the pseudogene TRBV3-2); D uncertain. Germline V gives CDR1 LGHDT, CDR2 YNNKEL (reference sequence). The CDR3 covers 12 residues. The ends were cut back, 1 base at V and 7 bases at J, with 8 bases in the middle. The CDR3 protein is CASSQAVGEQYF. CDR3 in DNA: TGTGCCAGCAGCCAAGCGGTCGGGGAGCAGTACTTC.

The V call is TRBV18, the J call TRBJ2-1; 7 nucleotides match TRBD1. The CDR3 covers 20 residues. V lost 3 bases, J lost 8 bases, and 25 bases stayed unmatched. From germline, CDR1 is KGHSH and CDR2 LQKENI. The CDR3 spells CASSPRQGVGWTIQFDEQFF. The CDR3 nucleotides read TGTGCCAGCTCACCCAGACAGGGAGTCGGGTGGACGATACAATTCGATGAGCAGTTCTTC.

The V call is TRBV6-5, the J call TRBJ2-1; 7 nucleotides agree with TRBD1. The germline CDR1 and CDR2 sequences are MNHEY and SVGAGI. The CDR3 spans 14 residues. The CDR3 sequence is CATTGARANNEQFF. The CDR3 nucleotides read TGTGCAACAACAGGGGCCCGGGCGAACAATGAGCAGTTCTTC.

The chain has TRBV24-1 and TRBJ2-1; the D call may be TRBD1 or TRBD2 (5 bases each). V was cut by 3 bases and J by 4 bases, with 9 bases left in between. CDR3 size: 14 residues. CDR1 KGHDR and CDR2 SFDVKD come from the germline V gene. The CDR3 reads CATSDTGTYNEQFF. The CDR3 region has the DNA TGTGCCACCAGTGATACCGGGACGTACAATGAGCAGTTCTTC.

The J gene is TRBJ2-2, the V gene TRBV5-1; D remains ambiguous. Germline-derived CDR1 and CDR2 are SGHRS and YFSETQ. This CDR3 contains 14 residues. The V gene lost 4 bases and the J gene lost 0 bases, with 7 bases spanning the gap. The CDR3 coding sequence is TGCGCCAGCAGCCCGATACCGAACACCGGGGAGCTGTTTTTT. It codes for CASSPIPNTGELFF.

The J gene is TRBJ2-5, the V gene TRBV19, with 9 bases lining up with TRBD1. Looked up from germline, CDR1 is LNHDA and CDR2 is SQIVND (reference sequence). The CDR3 is 15 amino acids. V gave up 0 bases and J gave up 5 bases; unmatched junction bases: 4. The CDR3 protein is CASSIDYRGRETQYF. CDR3 nucleotides: TGTGCCAGTAGTATAGATTACAGGGGGCGGGAGACCCAGTACTTC.

This chain connects TRBV9 to TRBJ2-2; 7 bases line up with TRBD1. This CDR3 is built from 16 residues. V was pared by 3 bases and J by 1 base, with 6 bases of the junction left unmatched. Germline V gene data show CDR1 as SGDLS and CDR2 as YYNGEE. CDR3 in amino acids: CASSDRQGWNTGELFF. CDR3 coding DNA: TGTGCCAGCAGCGATAGACAGGGTTGGAACACCGGGGAGCTGTTTTTT.

Only one count was recorded for this clone. The gene calls are TRBV27 and TRBJ2-7; a weak D match, TRBD2 (5 bases). This CDR3 is built from 14 residues. The V end was cut by 6 bases, the J end by 2 bases, with 14 bases between. Germline CDR1 reads MNHEY; CDR2 reads SMNVEV (reference sequence). CDR3 in amino acids: CASRRLDSTYEQYF. In DNA form, the CDR3 reads TGTGCCAGCAGACGATTGGACTCGACCTACGAGCAGTACTTC.

The chain is built from TRBV24-1 and TRBJ2-7; no definite D call. The V end lost 9 bases, the J end lost 2 bases, and 10 bases lay between the germline ends. The CDR3 has 12 amino acids. Germline CDR1 and CDR2: KGHDR and SFDVKD. CDR3 coding DNA: TGTGCCACCGTACATAGGGCCTACGAGCAGTACTTC. Its protein product is CATVHRAYEQYF.

J is TRBJ2-3 and V is TRBV9; 9 bases are a match to TRBD2. J was trimmed by 1 base and V by 6 bases; bases with no gene match: 3. There are 14 residues in the CDR3. Germline V gene sequence: CDR1 SGDLS, CDR2 YYNGEE. This chain's CDR3 is CASTRTSGTDTQYF. CDR3 nucleotides: TGTGCCAGCACCCGGACTAGCGGCACAGATACGCAGTATTTT.

The V gene is TRBV13, the J gene TRBJ2-1, with 8 bases identical to TRBD1. This CDR3 spans 15 amino acids. The J segment lost 8 bases and the V segment lost 4 bases, leaving 10 bases of the junction unmatched. The germline gives CDR1 PRHDT, CDR2 FYEKMQ (reference sequence). CDR3 in amino acids: CASSSKRTGQDEQFF. DNA for the CDR3: TGTGCCAGCAGCTCCAAACGGACAGGGCAGGATGAGCAGTTCTTC.

The CDR3 spells CASSPWGGGPPREQFF. For the CDR3, the DNA is TGTGCCAGCAGCCCCTGGGGGGGAGGGCCCCCTCGGGAGCAGTTCTTC. This rearrangement joins TRBV9 to TRBJ2-1; TRBD2 matches 7 bases. The germline gives CDR1 SGDLS, CDR2 YYNGEE. J lost 10 bases, V lost 4 bases, and 17 bases had no gene match. The CDR3 contains 16 residues. The whole variable domain, remainder taken from reference TRBV9 and TRBJ2-1, is DSGVTQTPKHLITATGQRVTLRCSPRSGDLSVYWYQQSLDQGLQFLIQYYNGEERAKGNILERFSAQQFPDLHSELNLSSLELGDSALYFCASSPWGGGPPREQFFGPGTRLTVL.